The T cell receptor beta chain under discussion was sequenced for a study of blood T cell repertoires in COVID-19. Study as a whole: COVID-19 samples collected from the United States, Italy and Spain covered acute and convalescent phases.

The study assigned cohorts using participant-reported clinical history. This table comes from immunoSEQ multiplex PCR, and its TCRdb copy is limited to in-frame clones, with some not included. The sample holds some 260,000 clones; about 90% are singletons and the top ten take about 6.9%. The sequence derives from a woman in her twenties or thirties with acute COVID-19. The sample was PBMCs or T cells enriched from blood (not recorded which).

The CDR3, as DNA: TGTGCCAGCAGTGACGCGCCTTCCAATCAGCCCCAGCATTTT. Translating gives CASSDAPSNQPQHF. The rearrangement uses TRBV6-4 and TRBJ1-5; D uncertain. V lost 2 bases, J lost 3 bases, and 8 bases lay in between. Germline CDR1 and CDR2: MRHNA and SNTAGT. The CDR3 has 14 residues.